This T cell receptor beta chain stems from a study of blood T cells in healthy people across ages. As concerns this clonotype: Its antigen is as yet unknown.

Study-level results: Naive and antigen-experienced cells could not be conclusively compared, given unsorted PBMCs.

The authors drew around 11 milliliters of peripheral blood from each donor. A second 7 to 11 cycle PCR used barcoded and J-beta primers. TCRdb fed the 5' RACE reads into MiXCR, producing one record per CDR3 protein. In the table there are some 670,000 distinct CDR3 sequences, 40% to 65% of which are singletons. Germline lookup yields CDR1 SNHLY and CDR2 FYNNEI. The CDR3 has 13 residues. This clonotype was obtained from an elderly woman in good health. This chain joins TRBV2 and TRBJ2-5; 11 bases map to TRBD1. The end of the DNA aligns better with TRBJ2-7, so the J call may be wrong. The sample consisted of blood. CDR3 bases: TGTGCCAGCAGGGGACAGGGGGTGGGCGAGCAGTACTTC. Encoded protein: CASRGQGVGEQYF.